The rows below give T cell receptor beta chains drawn from one sample of a study of spatial heterogeneity in lung cancer. TCRdb recomputed calls from the 5' RACE reads with MiXCR, one row per CDR3 protein. This table has approximately 9,000 distinct CDR3 sequences, more than 3.5% appearing once. The material was lung tumor tissue, obtained at surgery. The source is a female donor with early-stage non-small cell lung cancer. Each CDR3 is given with its conserved first and last residue. The D gene is left open where the match is weak. A clone size is listed for some rows: how often the clone was seen (once, few, many), or a class if it is expanded.

d_gene: TRBD1; v_gene: TRBV11-2; abundance: many; j_gene: TRBJ1-6; CDR3aa: CASRGQGNSPLHF; CDR3nt: TGTGCCAGCAGGGGACAGGGGAATTCACCCCTCCACTTT
d_gene: .; v_gene: TRBV25-1; abundance: medium-sized; j_gene: TRBJ2-2; CDR3aa: CASTLNTGELFF; CDR3nt: TGTGCCAGCACCTTGAACACCGGGGAGCTGTTTTTT
d_gene: .; v_gene: TRBV18; abundance: many; j_gene: TRBJ2-1; CDR3aa: CASLADSSYNEQFF; CDR3nt: TGTGCCAGTTTAGCGGACAGCTCCTACAATGAGCAGTTCTTC
d_gene: TRBD2; v_gene: TRBV3-1; abundance: medium-sized; j_gene: TRBJ2-7; CDR3aa: CASSHAGTSAEQYF; CDR3nt: TGTGCCAGCAGCCACGCCGGGACTAGCGCCGAGCAGTACTTC
d_gene: .; v_gene: TRBV23-1; abundance: few; j_gene: TRBJ2-7; CDR3aa: CASSQPVGRSYEQYF; CDR3nt: TGCGCCAGCAGTCAACCCGTAGGACGCTCCTACGAGCAGTACTTC
d_gene: .; v_gene: TRBV27; abundance: few; j_gene: TRBJ2-7; CDR3aa: CASKAGSEQYF; CDR3nt: TGTGCCAGCAAGGCGGGGAGCGAGCAGTACTTC
d_gene: TRBD2; v_gene: TRBV6-2/TRBV6-3; abundance: many; j_gene: TRBJ2-1; CDR3aa: CASSYYLTSGRNEQFF; CDR3nt: TGTGCCAGCAGTTACTACCTGACTAGCGGGAGGAATGAGCAGTTCTTC
d_gene: .; v_gene: TRBV21-1; abundance: many; j_gene: TRBJ2-5; CDR3aa: CASSKSSLGGGQETQYF; CDR3nt: TGTGCCAGCAGCAAGAGTTCACTAGGAGGCGGGCAAGAGACCCAGTACTTC
d_gene: TRBD2; v_gene: TRBV6-5; abundance: many; j_gene: TRBJ2-3; CDR3aa: CASSGLAGVDTQYF; CDR3nt: TGTGCCAGCAGTGGACTAGCGGGAGTGGATACGCAGTATTTT
d_gene: TRBD2; v_gene: TRBV10-3; abundance: many; j_gene: TRBJ2-3; CDR3aa: CAISESMAGGTDTQYF; CDR3nt: TGTGCCATCAGTGAGTCAATGGCGGGAGGAACAGATACGCAGTATTTT
d_gene: .; v_gene: TRBV7-3; abundance: many; j_gene: TRBJ2-2; CDR3aa: CASSLDRAGELFF; CDR3nt: TGTGCCAGCAGCTTGGATCGGGCCGGGGAGCTGTTTTTT
d_gene: TRBD2; v_gene: TRBV28; abundance: .; j_gene: TRBJ2-7; CDR3aa: CASTPLRSGSAHEQYF; CDR3nt: TGTGCCAGCACCCCCTTGCGTAGCGGGAGCGCCCACGAGCAGTACTTC
d_gene: .; v_gene: TRBV25-1; abundance: many; j_gene: TRBJ1-2; CDR3aa: CASSESPYGYTF; CDR3nt: TGTGCCAGCAGTGAAAGTCCCTATGGCTACACCTTC
d_gene: TRBD2; v_gene: TRBV3-1; abundance: many; j_gene: TRBJ2-5; CDR3aa: CASSQEVVTSGSETQYF; CDR3nt: TGTGCCAGCAGCCAAGAAGTAGTGACTAGCGGGAGTGAGACCCAGTACTTC
d_gene: TRBD2; v_gene: TRBV20-1; abundance: many; j_gene: TRBJ2-3; CDR3aa: CSAAGLAGDLTDTQYF; CDR3nt: TGCAGTGCCGCCGGACTAGCGGGAGACCTCACAGATACGCAGTATTTT
d_gene: .; v_gene: TRBV11-2; abundance: medium-sized; j_gene: TRBJ2-4; CDR3aa: CASRLTGIQYF; CDR3nt: TGTGCCAGCAGATTAACAGGGATTCAGTACTTC
d_gene: .; v_gene: TRBV14; abundance: few; j_gene: TRBJ2-6; CDR3aa: CASSQDQGSGANVLTF; CDR3nt: TGTGCCAGCAGCCAAGATCAAGGCTCTGGGGCCAACGTCCTGACTTTC
d_gene: .; v_gene: TRBV14; abundance: medium-sized; j_gene: TRBJ1-2; CDR3aa: CASGSRDTAGYTF; CDR3nt: TGTGCCAGCGGTAGCCGGGACACGGCTGGCTACACCTTC
d_gene: .; v_gene: TRBV20-1; abundance: many; j_gene: TRBJ2-7; CDR3aa: CSARDPKASSYEQYF; CDR3nt: TGCAGTGCTAGAGATCCTAAGGCAAGCTCCTACGAGCAGTACTTC
d_gene: .; v_gene: TRBV7-3; abundance: many; j_gene: TRBJ2-2; CDR3aa: CASSLSGADAGELFF; CDR3nt: TGTGCCAGCAGCTTATCCGGTGCCGACGCCGGGGAGCTGTTTTTT
d_gene: .; v_gene: TRBV6-6; abundance: many; j_gene: TRBJ2-1; CDR3aa: CVSTWAGVAEQFF; CDR3nt: TGTGTCAGCACCTGGGCCGGGGTAGCTGAGCAGTTCTTC
d_gene: .; v_gene: TRBV11-2; abundance: many; j_gene: TRBJ1-2; CDR3aa: CASSLGRKGPTHYGYTF; CDR3nt: TGTGCCAGCAGCTTAGGTCGAAAGGGGCCGACTCACTATGGCTACACCTTC
d_gene: TRBD1; v_gene: TRBV5-4; abundance: many; j_gene: TRBJ2-7; CDR3aa: CASSMTGFEQYF; CDR3nt: TGTGCCAGCAGCATGACAGGGTTCGAGCAGTACTTC
d_gene: TRBD2; v_gene: TRBV12-3/TRBV12-4; abundance: .; j_gene: TRBJ2-1; CDR3aa: CERREGLEKRKEKGF; CDR3nt: TGTGAAAGAAGGGAGGGACTAGAAAAGAGAAAGGAGAAGGGATTC
d_gene: .; v_gene: TRBV27; abundance: medium-sized; j_gene: TRBJ2-3; CDR3aa: CASRRTEGTQYF; CDR3nt: TGTGCCAGCAGGCGGACGGAGGGTACGCAGTATTTT
d_gene: .; v_gene: TRBV12-3/TRBV12-4; abundance: many; j_gene: TRBJ2-1; CDR3aa: CASSLGPQSSYNEQFF; CDR3nt: TGTGCCAGCAGTTTGGGCCCCCAGAGCTCCTACAATGAGCAGTTCTTC
d_gene: .; v_gene: TRBV7-2; abundance: few; j_gene: TRBJ1-2; CDR3aa: CASSLKVQDGYNF; CDR3nt: TGTGCCAGCAGCTTAAAAGTACAAGATGGCTACAACTTC
d_gene: TRBD2; v_gene: TRBV18; abundance: .; j_gene: TRBJ2-7; CDR3aa: CASSLAGPLGSYEQYF; CDR3nt: TGTGCCAGCTCGCTAGCGGGACCCCTAGGGTCCTACGAGCAGTACTTC
d_gene: TRBD2; v_gene: TRBV6-1; abundance: medium-sized; j_gene: TRBJ2-1; CDR3aa: CASSEPGGGRNEQFF; CDR3nt: TGTGCCAGCAGTGAGCCGGGAGGAGGCAGGAATGAGCAGTTCTTC
d_gene: TRBD1; v_gene: TRBV20-1; abundance: medium-sized; j_gene: TRBJ1-5; CDR3aa: CSASRGGGLPINQPQHF; CDR3nt: TGCAGTGCTAGCAGGGGGGGGGGACTTCCGATTAATCAGCCCCAGCATTTT
d_gene: .; v_gene: TRBV19; abundance: many; j_gene: TRBJ1-3; CDR3aa: CASSIDSSGNTIYF; CDR3nt: TGTGCCAGTAGTATTGACAGCTCTGGAAACACCATATATTTT
d_gene: .; v_gene: TRBV28; abundance: many; j_gene: TRBJ2-2; CDR3aa: CASSPTANTGELFF; CDR3nt: TGTGCCAGCAGCCCGACAGCGAACACCGGGGAGCTGTTTTTT
d_gene: .; v_gene: TRBV2; abundance: many; j_gene: TRBJ2-3; CDR3aa: CASRDSRGMAGNGWTDTQYF; CDR3nt: TGTGCCAGCAGGGACTCCCGGGGGATGGCGGGAAATGGTTGGACAGATACGCAGTATTTT
d_gene: .; v_gene: TRBV20-1; abundance: medium-sized; j_gene: TRBJ1-2; CDR3aa: CSARDQGFLSGYTF; CDR3nt: TGCAGTGCTAGAGATCAGGGATTTTTAAGTGGCTACACCTTC
d_gene: .; v_gene: TRBV2; abundance: many; j_gene: TRBJ2-5; CDR3aa: CASKGEETQYF; CDR3nt: TGTGCCAGCAAAGGAGAAGAGACCCAGTACTTC
d_gene: .; v_gene: TRBV6-2/TRBV6-3; abundance: many; j_gene: TRBJ1-5; CDR3aa: CASSYIPGQPQHF; CDR3nt: TGTGCCAGCAGTTACATCCCTGGACAGCCCCAGCATTTT
d_gene: .; v_gene: TRBV12-3/TRBV12-4; abundance: medium-sized; j_gene: TRBJ2-5; CDR3aa: CASSFGGVSETQYF; CDR3nt: TGTGCCAGCAGTTTTGGTGGGGTTTCAGAGACCCAGTACTTC
d_gene: .; v_gene: TRBV27; abundance: many; j_gene: TRBJ2-7; CDR3aa: CASSFYREGEQYF; CDR3nt: TGTGCCAGCAGTTTTTACAGGGAGGGCGAGCAGTACTTC
d_gene: .; v_gene: TRBV6-6; abundance: many; j_gene: TRBJ1-5; CDR3aa: CASSYEGLPQPQHF; CDR3nt: TGTGCCAGCAGTTACGAAGGTCTTCCTCAGCCCCAGCATTTT
d_gene: TRBD2; v_gene: TRBV11-2; abundance: many; j_gene: TRBJ2-1; CDR3aa: CASSRTSGRAGEQFF; CDR3nt: TGTGCCAGCAGCCGGACTAGCGGGAGGGCCGGTGAGCAGTTCTTC
d_gene: TRBD2; v_gene: TRBV29-1; abundance: many; j_gene: TRBJ2-7; CDR3aa: CSVIAGGLMHEQYF; CDR3nt: TGCAGCGTTATAGCGGGAGGTCTGATGCACGAGCAGTACTTC
d_gene: TRBD1; v_gene: TRBV5-1; abundance: few; j_gene: TRBJ2-7; CDR3aa: CASRTGEFDEQYF; CDR3nt: TGCGCCAGTAGGACAGGGGAATTCGACGAGCAGTACTTC
d_gene: .; v_gene: TRBV5-1; abundance: medium-sized; j_gene: TRBJ1-6; CDR3aa: CASSLGPRQANSPLHF; CDR3nt: TGCGCCAGCAGCTTGGGGCCCCGACAGGCAAATTCACCCCTCCACTTT
d_gene: TRBD2; v_gene: TRBV20-1; abundance: many; j_gene: TRBJ2-1; CDR3aa: CSAKGLAVFDEQFF; CDR3nt: TGCAGTGCTAAAGGACTAGCGGTATTCGATGAGCAGTTCTTC
d_gene: TRBD2; v_gene: TRBV5-1; abundance: many; j_gene: TRBJ2-3; CDR3aa: CASSLTFLTSGRTDTQYF; CDR3nt: TGCGCCAGCAGCTTGACCTTTTTGACTAGCGGCCGCACAGATACGCAGTATTTT
d_gene: .; v_gene: TRBV12-5; abundance: many; j_gene: TRBJ2-5; CDR3aa: CASALSRGGSNGETQYF; CDR3nt: TGTGCTAGTGCTCTCTCCCGAGGGGGTAGCAACGGGGAGACCCAGTACTTC